Shown below are 32 T cell receptor beta chains from a single sample sequenced in a study of regulatory T cells in long-lasting Graves disease. Both iRepertoire HTBI primers and Arm-PCR of CDR3 regions were used to build the TCR beta libraries. TCRdb reprocessed the multiplex PCR reads via MiXCR and lists one record per CDR3 protein. The sample lists 420,000 or so distinct CDR3 sequences; roughly 17% were seen once. The sample's time point: newly diagnosed GD, antithyroid drugs for less than 3 months. Making the TCR library involved RNA that had been extracted from PBMCs. These data were likewise used in another study, on T cells in Graves' hyperthyroidism and ophthalmopathy.

The sequencing here drew on peripheral blood mononuclear cells (PBMCs), taken at new diagnosis, from a patient treated with antithyroid drugs. These receptors came from a woman aged 18 to 35 with Graves disease.

This clonotype appeared a few times. The chain recombines TRBV6-1 with TRBJ2-2; 7 bases align to TRBD2. The CDR3 is 14 residues long. Germline loops: CDR1 MNHNS, CDR2 SASEGT. Trimming at V came to 5 bases and at J to 4 bases, leaving 4 bases not matched to a gene. CDR3 in amino acids: CASSTGTTTGELFF. For the CDR3, the DNA is TGTGCCAGCAGTACCGGGACTACCACCGGGGAGCTGTTTTTT.

This clonotype appeared a few times. CDR3 amino acids: CASRDREKNIQYF. CDR3 nucleotides: TGTGCCAGTAGAGACAGGGAAAAAAACATTCAGTACTTC. The J gene is TRBJ2-4, the V gene TRBV7-9; 7 bases fit TRBD1. The germline V gene encodes CDR1 SEHNR and CDR2 FQNEAQ (reference sequence). This CDR3 is built from 13 residues. V was clipped by 9 bases and J by 4 bases; unmatched bases: 6.

This clonotype was observed at least ten times. The rearrangement joins TRBV15 to TRBJ2-5; tentatively, D is TRBD1 or TRBD2 (6 bases each). In germline, CDR1 is LNHNV, CDR2 YYDKDF (reference sequence). The V gene lost 2 bases and the J gene lost 1 base, with 11 bases spanning the gap. CDR3 length: 15 amino acids. CDR3 sequence (DNA): TGTGCCACCAGCAGATCCGGGGGCAGCCAAGAGACCCAGTACTTC. It codes for CATSRSGGSQETQYF.

This sequence joins TRBV18 and TRBJ1-2; D unresolved. The CDR3 loop spans 13 amino acids. V lost 11 bases, J lost 6 bases, and 19 bases lay in between. The germline CDR1 and CDR2 sequences are KGHSH and LQKENI. The CDR3 region is CAGTPDVVHGYTF. The CDR3 DNA is TGTGCCGGCACCCCCGATGTGGTGCATGGCTACACCTTC.

Concerning this clonotype itself: A junction boundary mismatches the germline segment, possibly from a read error. This rearrangement joins TRBV27 to TRBJ1-2, with D maybe TRBD1 (5 bases). Germline V gives CDR1 MNHEY, CDR2 SMNVEV (reference sequence). CDR3 size: 14 residues. CDR3 coding DNA: TGTGTCAGCAGGGCCGGGACCGTTGTCGATGGCTACACCTTC. Residues: CVSRAGTVVDGYTF.

This clonotype came up many times. This chain links TRBV29-1 with TRBJ2-3; D ambiguous. Germline V gene sequence: CDR1 SQVTM, CDR2 ANQGSEA. V dropped 0 bases and J dropped 4 bases, with 11 bases sitting between them. The CDR3 runs to 14 residues. CDR3 sequence (DNA): TGCAGCGTTGAAGAACCAAAAGAGTCAGATACGCAGTATTTT. It codes for CSVEEPKESDTQYF.

Here the CDR3 DNA reads TGTGCCAGCAGCGCGACAGGCTCGTCAGATACGCAGTATTTT. Residues: CASSATGSSDTQYF. The V call is TRBV9, the J call TRBJ2-3, with a tentative D call TRBD1 (6 bases). Germline V CDR1 and CDR2: SGDLS, YYNGEE. The V end was cut by 3 bases, the J end by 4 bases, with 12 bases between. The CDR3 extends over 14 amino acids.

Many counts were recorded for this clonotype. The CDR3 bases are TGTGCCAGCAGCCCTCTCAGGGGAGGAAACACTGAAGCTTTCTTT. It codes for CASSPLRGGNTEAFF. The V gene is TRBV28, the J gene TRBJ1-1; D possibly corresponds to TRBD1 (6 bases). Trimming took 6 bases from V and 2 from J, leaving 16 bases between them. This CDR3 is 15 amino acids long. Germline CDR1 is MDHEN and CDR2 is SYDVKM.

The rearrangement uses TRBV6-1 and TRBJ2-3; TRBD1 or TRBD2 may be the D gene (6 bases each). Germline V CDR1 and CDR2: MNHNS, SASEGT. This CDR3 has 16 amino acids. Trimming shortened V by 2 bases and J by 3 bases, and 15 bases separated the two germline ends. The CDR3 here is CASSELGGGGTDTQYF. The DNA of the CDR3 is TGTGCCAGCAGTGAATTGGGAGGAGGGGGGACAGATACGCAGTATTTT.

This clonotype was detected ten times or more. In nucleotides, the CDR3 is TGTGCCAGCAGTGAATCAGGCTACAGCACAGATACGCAGTATTTT. Protein: CASSESGYSTDTQYF. The genes are TRBV2 and TRBJ2-3; D unclear. Deletions cut 2 bases from V and 0 bases from J, with 9 bases between. The CDR3 contains 15 residues. Germline V lookup: CDR1 SNHLY, CDR2 FYNNEI.

On this clonotype: A much larger clonotype is one base distant, so this may be a read error. The chain joins TRBV11-2 to TRBJ2-3; D possibly corresponds to TRBD2 (6 bases). Near its end, the DNA agrees better with TRBJ2-1, so the J call may be wrong. The CDR3 is 17 amino acids. The V gene's germline CDR1 is SGHAT and CDR2 FQNNGV. DNA for the CDR3: TGTGCCAGCAGCAAACTAGGCGGGATACGCACCTACAATGAGCAGTTCTTC. Translating gives CASSKLGGIRTYNEQFF.

Notes on this clonotype: Given a much more abundant clone one base away, this may be a read error. The chain carries TRBV11-2 and TRBJ2-5; D perhaps matches TRBD2 (7 bases). Germline V gives CDR1 SGHAT, CDR2 FQNNGV. The CDR3 loop spans 15 amino acids. The CDR3: CTSSLGGAKGETQYF. The CDR3, as DNA: TGTACCAGCAGTTTGGGGGGGGCCAAAGGAGAGACCCAGTACTTC. The variable domain in full, completed from reference TRBV11-2 and TRBJ2-5, reads EAGVAQSPRYKIIEKRQSVAFWCNPISGHATLYWYQQILGQGPKLLIQFQNNGVVDDSQLPKDRFSAERLKGVDSTLKIQPAKLEDSAVYLCTSSLGGAKGETQYFGPGTRLLVL.

This clonotype was detected many times. The rearrangement uses TRBV2 and TRBJ2-7; TRBD2 is a possible D gene (5 bases). CDR3 length: 15 residues. Trimming removed 3 bases from V and 0 bases from J, with 12 bases in between. The germline CDR1 and CDR2 sequences are SNHLY and FYNNEI. The DNA of the CDR3 is TGTGCCAGCAGTGAGCGGGCGATAGTCTCCTACGAGCAGTACTTC. Its translation: CASSERAIVSYEQYF.

This clonotype was counted at least ten times. The rearrangement links TRBV29-1 to TRBJ2-1, with 9 bases aligning to TRBD2. The germline V gene has CDR1 SQVTM and CDR2 ANQGSEA. CDR3 length: 16 residues. V lost 3 bases, J lost 3 bases, and 9 bases stayed unmatched. CDR3 in DNA: TGCAGCGTTGATCCTAGCGGGAAAAAAAACTACAATGAGCAGTTCTTC. Residues: CSVDPSGKKNYNEQFF.

V gene TRBV2 combines with J gene TRBJ1-2; maybe TRBD1 (5 bases). Germline V gene data show CDR1 as SNHLY and CDR2 as FYNNEI. With 4 bases removed from V and 0 bases from J, the gap between germline ends came to 12 bases. This CDR3 is 15 amino acids long. As DNA, the CDR3 is TGTGCCAGCAGTGTTGGCAGGGAGCCTAACTATGGCTACACCTTC. Translation gives CASSVGREPNYGYTF.

This clonotype was counted a few times. For the CDR3, the DNA is TGTGCCAGCAGCCAAGCTGGGGGCGGGGAGCTGTTTTTT. The encoded protein is CASSQAGGGELFF. The rearrangement links TRBV14 to TRBJ2-2, with D perhaps matching TRBD1 or TRBD2 (5 bases each). Germline CDR1 reads SGHDN; CDR2 reads FVKESK. This CDR3 is 13 amino acids long. Trimming took off 1 base at V and 7 bases at J, with 7 bases between the two ends.

This clonotype came up many times. The V call is TRBV12-3 or TRBV12-4, the J call TRBJ2-1, with 9 bases lining up with TRBD2. CDR3 size: 17 residues. V trimming: 2 bases; J trimming: 7 bases; junction bases outside the gene matches: 12. CDR3 nucleotide sequence: TGTGCCAGCAGTTTAAGGGGGGCGGGAGGGCCCTGGAATGAGCAGTTCTTC. Its translation: CASSLRGAGGPWNEQFF.

The chain links TRBV9 to TRBJ1-4; D might be TRBD1 (6 bases). Looked up from germline, CDR1 is SGDLS and CDR2 is YYNGEE. The V end was cut by 3 bases, the J end by 0 bases, with 12 bases between. The CDR3 loop spans 16 amino acids. The CDR3 is CASSGKDSATNEKLFF. The CDR3 nucleotides are TGTGCCAGCAGCGGAAAGGACAGTGCAACTAATGAAAAACTGTTTTTT.

The J gene is TRBJ2-1, the V gene TRBV19, with D perhaps assigned TRBD1 or TRBD2 (6 bases each). The length of the CDR3 is 16 residues. V was clipped by 3 bases and J by 8 bases, with 20 bases between them. CDR1 and CDR2 from the germline V gene are LNHDA and SQIVND (reference sequence). The CDR3 coding sequence is TGTGCCAGTAGTATTGGCGGGACAATCTCCTCTCATGAGCAGTTCTTC. It codes for CASSIGGTISSHEQFF.

This clonotype has only a few counts. This chain joins TRBV2 and TRBJ1-1, with unresolved D. V gave up 3 bases and J gave up 1 base, with 12 bases separating them. Germline values: CDR1 SNHLY, CDR2 FYNNEI. CDR3 length: 15 residues. CDR3 in DNA: TGTGCCAGCAGTGATCCGGGCAGGCCGAACACTGAAGCTTTCTTT. Protein sequence: CASSDPGRPNTEAFF.

This clonotype was found many times. DNA for the CDR3: TGTGCCAGCAGTTTAATTGTCGAGGTGACCCAGTACTTC. It encodes CASSLIVEVTQYF. This sequence joins TRBV28 and TRBJ2-5; D remains unclear. In germline, CDR1 is MDHEN, CDR2 SYDVKM. The CDR3 totals 13 residues. V dropped 2 bases and J dropped 7 bases, with 11 bases sitting between them.

This chain uses TRBV10-2 with TRBJ1-3; 7 bases line up with TRBD1. Looked up from germline, CDR1 is WSHSY and CDR2 is SAAADI. Trimming cost V 5 bases and J 2 bases; bases outside gene matches: 0. The CDR3 totals 13 residues. The CDR3 DNA sequence: TGCGCCAGCAGTAGGGGGCCTGGAAACACCATATATTTT. Translated: CASSRGPGNTIYF.

Concerning this clonotype itself: The junction differs from germline at one of its ends, possibly a read error. The J gene is TRBJ2-3, the V gene TRBV30; TRBD2 is a possible D gene (6 bases). Germline lookup yields CDR1 GTSNPN and CDR2 SVGIG (reference sequence). This CDR3 has 10 residues. DNA for the CDR3: TGTGCCTCTAAGCCGGGCGGGGTTTTCTTT. Amino acids: CASKPGGVFF.

This clonotype was detected ten times or more. The chain uses TRBV11-2 and TRBJ1-1; 8 nucleotides align to TRBD1. Germline V lookup: CDR1 SGHAT, CDR2 FQNNGV. V lost 5 bases, J lost 4 bases, and 9 bases stayed unmatched. The CDR3 has 15 residues. Here the CDR3 reads CASSTRTGIGTEAFF. CDR3 coding DNA: TGTGCCAGCAGCACTCGGACAGGGATAGGCACTGAAGCTTTCTTT.

This clonotype was recorded at least ten times. The chain links TRBV7-8 to TRBJ2-1; D unresolved. In germline, CDR1 is SGHVS, CDR2 FQNEAQ. The CDR3 extends over 15 amino acids. Trimming removed 1 base from V and 0 bases from J, with 7 bases in between. The CDR3 loop is CASSLVLSSYNEQFF. CDR3 DNA: TGTGCCAGCAGCTTAGTGTTAAGCTCCTACAATGAGCAGTTCTTC.

A few counts support this clonotype. V usage is TRBV28 and J usage is TRBJ1-4; D gene ambiguous. Trimming cost V 6 bases and J 7 bases, with 15 bases left between them. The CDR3 consists of 14 residues. Germline assignment: CDR1 MDHEN and CDR2 SYDVKM. In DNA, the CDR3 is TGTGCCAGCAGCCGGACTGTTATAAGTGAAAAACTGTTTTTT. Translated: CASSRTVISEKLFF. Supplemented by reference TRBV28 and TRBJ1-4, the full variable domain reads DVKVTQSSRYLVKRTGEKVFLECVQDMDHENMFWYRQDPGLGLRLIYFSYDVKMKEKGDIPEGYSVSREKKERFSLILESASTNQTSMYLCASSRTVISEKLFFGSGTQLSVL.

This clonotype was seen more than once but under ten times. J is TRBJ2-1 and V is TRBV6-1, with 8 bases that match TRBD2. The germline CDR1 and CDR2 sequences are MNHNS and SASEGT. This CDR3 contains 15 residues. With V trimmed by 4 bases and J by 7 bases, 9 bases remained unmatched. Written as DNA, the CDR3 is TGTGCCAGCAGTGGCGGGGGGCTCCTTCCTAATGAGCAGTTCTTC. Its protein is CASSGGGLLPNEQFF.

This clonotype has at least ten counts. The gene calls are TRBV5-1 and TRBJ2-3; D call uncertain. CDR3 length: 14 amino acids. Germline values: CDR1 SGHRS, CDR2 YFSETQ. V was trimmed by 0 bases and J by 4 bases, leaving 9 bases between them. The CDR3 bases are TGCGCCAGCAGCTTGGCCACTGAGTCAGATACGCAGTATTTT. It codes for CASSLATESDTQYF.

At least ten counts were recorded for this clonotype. The chain is built from TRBV11-2 and TRBJ2-2; no reliable D call. CDR1 and CDR2 from the germline V gene are SGHAT and FQNNGV. The length of the CDR3 is 13 residues. Deletions cut 1 base from V and 4 bases from J, with 4 bases between. The CDR3 region is CASSLAGTGELFF. The CDR3 region has the DNA TGTGCCAGCAGCTTAGCAGGCACCGGGGAGCTGTTTTTT.

The rearrangement uses TRBV7-2 and TRBJ2-3; TRBD2 matches 10 bases. This CDR3 has 16 residues. V shed 2 bases and J 9 bases; nucleotides not matched to a gene: 11. CDR1 SGHTA and CDR2 FQGNSA come from the germline V gene. CDR3 sequence: CASSLYGLAVSGTQYF. DNA of the CDR3: TGTGCCAGCAGCTTATACGGACTAGCGGTTTCGGGGACGCAGTATTTT.

The rearrangement joins TRBV6-5 to TRBJ2-7, with 13 bases fitting TRBD2. With 4 bases clipped from V and 4 bases from J, the junction kept 10 bases outside the gene matches. From germline, CDR1 is MNHEY and CDR2 SVGAGI. There are 17 residues in the CDR3. In nucleotides, the CDR3 is TGTGCCAGCAGTTTCGAGAGGACTAGCGGGAGTATGTACGAGCAGTACTTC. It specifies CASSFERTSGSMYEQYF.

This clonotype was observed a few times. The genes are TRBV28 and TRBJ1-6; unclear D gene. The CDR3 is made up of 13 amino acids. V was shortened by 8 bases and J by 2 bases, with 7 bases between the two germline ends. Germline V lookup: CDR1 MDHEN, CDR2 SYDVKM. The CDR3 loop reads CASRLAYNSPLHF. In nucleotides, the CDR3 is TGTGCCAGCCGTCTCGCCTATAATTCACCCCTCCACTTT.